One sample yielded the 28 T cell receptor beta chains listed below, sequenced in a study of immune aging and cytomegalovirus after organ transplant. Their antigens remain unidentified. The time point is: five sample-tagged time points from pre-transplant (day -1) to day 368 post-transplant, pooled. BD Rhapsody targeted mRNA and AbSeq chemistry was used for microwell cell capture and library preparation. TCRdb itself ran the single-cell sequencing reads through MiXCR, one entry per CDR3 protein. The sample contains roughly 23,000 distinct CDR3 sequences, about a third of which appear only once. This specimen consisted of CMV peptide-activated CD4+ and CD8+ T cells sorted from blood, obtained at five time points, pooled. Subset in this sample: sorted CD8+CD137+ and CD4+CD154+ T cells after approximately 12 h CMV IE-1 peptide stimulation. These receptors all stem from a female donor who had a heart transplant and CMV viremia.

This clonotype was seen many times. The rearrangement links TRBV5-4 to TRBJ2-1; maybe TRBD2 (6 bases). V shed 0 bases and J shed 5 bases, with 15 bases lying between them. CDR1 is SGHNT, CDR2 YYREEE, per germline (reference sequence). This CDR3 comprises 16 residues. The CDR3 reads CASSLGRAGGDNEQFF. The CDR3 nucleotides are TGTGCCAGCAGCTTGGGGCGTGCCGGGGGAGACAATGAGCAGTTCTTC.

By sample share, this clonotype is medium-sized. V usage is TRBV5-1 and J usage is TRBJ2-5; D tentatively fits TRBD1 or TRBD2 (6 bases each). Germline V gene sequence: CDR1 SGHRS, CDR2 YFSETQ. Trimming pared 0 bases from V and 2 bases from J, leaving 14 bases between. The CDR3 consists of 16 residues. CDR3 protein: CASSLGGALSQETQYF. The DNA of the CDR3 is TGCGCCAGCAGCTTGGGGGGGGCGCTGAGTCAAGAGACCCAGTACTTC.

This clonotype is classed as medium-sized (0.01 to 0.1%). The CDR3 spells CAISVGTGPDGYTF. The CDR3 DNA reads as TGTGCCATCAGTGTTGGGACAGGGCCCGACGGCTACACCTTC. The V and J genes are TRBV10-3 and TRBJ1-2; 9 positions match TRBD1. CDR1 ENHRY and CDR2 SYGVKD come from the germline V gene. The length of the CDR3 is 14 residues. Trimming at V came to 4 bases and at J to 8 bases, leaving 8 bases not matched to a gene.

Comments on this clonotype: The junction shows a germline mismatch at one end, possibly a read error. V usage is TRBV5-5 and J usage is TRBJ1-1; possible D gene TRBD1, 5 bases. The length of the CDR3 is 16 residues. Per germline, CDR1 SGHKS and CDR2 YYEKEE (reference sequence). CDR3 in DNA: TGTGCCAGCAGCTTGGGTTGGGGCGGCATGAATACTGAAGCTTTCTTC. Translation: CASSLGWGGMNTEAFF.

This chain links TRBV6-2 or TRBV6-3 with TRBJ1-2; D is ambiguous. V lost 6 bases, J lost 6 bases, and 11 bases lay in between. This CDR3 is 12 amino acids long. Germline values: CDR1 MNHEY, CDR2 SVGEGT. The CDR3 DNA reads TGTGCCAGCAGGGACCCCAGAGATGGCTACACCTTC. Its translation is CASRDPRDGYTF.

With regard to this clonotype: The missing conserved phenylalanine or tryptophan at the end of this CDR3 makes a read error likely. The chain carries TRBV10-3 and TRBJ2-2; 8 bases agree with TRBD1. The CDR3 totals 16 residues. CDR1 ENHRY and CDR2 SYGVKD come from the germline V gene. With 5 bases clipped from V and 1 base from J, the junction kept 6 bases outside the gene matches. In DNA form, the CDR3 reads TGTGCCATCAGTCAATCCGGGACAGGGAACACCGGGGAGCTGTTTCTT. Residues: CAISQSGTGNTGELFL.

There are a few counts of this clonotype. The rearrangement joins TRBV3-1 to TRBJ2-7; D is uncertain. Trimming took 1 base from V and 2 from J, leaving 9 bases between them. The V gene's germline CDR1 is LGHDT and CDR2 YNNKEL (reference sequence). The CDR3 totals 14 residues. CDR3 protein: CASSQAANTYEQYF. CDR3 bases: TGTGCCAGCAGCCAAGCGGCTAATACCTACGAGCAGTACTTC.

This clonotype was seen repeatedly, ten times or more. The chain joins TRBV20-1 to TRBJ1-6; D is uncertain. The length of the CDR3 is 15 residues. Germline CDR1 and CDR2: DFQATT and SNEGSKA (reference sequence). Deletions cut 3 bases from V and 10 bases from J, with 19 bases between. The CDR3 protein is CSASSRAGSESPLHF. DNA of the CDR3: TGCAGTGCTAGCTCACGCGCCGGGTCCGAGTCACCCCTCCACTTT.

The chain joins TRBV6-1 to TRBJ1-4, with D tentatively TRBD1 (5 bases). The length of the CDR3 is 16 residues. Per germline, CDR1 MNHNS and CDR2 SASEGT. Deletions cut 6 bases from V and 3 bases from J, with 17 bases between. The CDR3 region is CASSDMAGTANEKLFF. For the CDR3, the DNA is TGTGCCAGCAGCGACATGGCGGGGACCGCTAATGAAAAACTGTTTTTT.

This clonotype was observed a few times. Without the conserved terminal phenylalanine or tryptophan, this CDR3 likely stems from a read error. This chain uses TRBV4-1 with TRBJ2-7, with a tentative D call TRBD1 (6 bases). Germline V CDR1 and CDR2: MGHRA, YSYEKL. This CDR3 spans 16 amino acids. Trimming took off 2 bases at V and 5 bases at J, with 19 bases between the two ends. This CDR3 reads CASSQSRGRAGDEQYS. DNA of the CDR3: TGCGCCAGCAGCCAAAGTCGGGGCAGGGCAGGGGACGAGCAGTACTCC.

The table lists this clonotype with a few counts. The chain uses TRBV6-1 and TRBJ2-1, with a tentative D call TRBD1 (6 bases). Germline CDR1 is MNHNS and CDR2 is SASEGT. This CDR3 is 14 amino acids long. V shed 5 bases and J shed 2 bases, with 10 bases lying between them. CDR3 coding DNA: TGTGCCAGCAGTTCCCGGGACACCTACAATGAGCAGTTCTTC. The encoded protein is CASSSRDTYNEQFF.

In this sample, this clonotype turned up a few times. This chain links TRBV6-4 with TRBJ2-5; 9 bases fit TRBD1. CDR1 and CDR2 (germline): MRHNA, SNTAGT. The V segment lost 7 bases and the J segment 2 bases; nucleotides outside the gene matches: 11. CDR3 size: 16 residues. For the CDR3, the DNA is TGTGCCAGCATTCGACACCGGGACAGGGCTCAAGAGACCCAGTACTTC. It translates to CASIRHRDRAQETQYF.

This clonotype was counted only a few times. Mismatch with germline at one junction end may stem from a read error. The V and J genes are TRBV28 and TRBJ2-5; D unresolved. The CDR3 is 15 amino acids. CDR1 and CDR2 from the germline V gene are MDHEN and SYDVKM. CDR3 loop: CASSFTRVEKETRYF. CDR3 DNA sequence: TGTGCCAGCAGTTTCACGCGAGTAGAGAAAGAGACCCGGTACTTC.

The chain couples TRBV10-3 to TRBJ1-5; D not certain. CDR3 length equals 12 residues. The ends were cut back, 4 bases at V and 4 bases at J, with 5 bases in the middle. Germline CDR1 and CDR2: ENHRY and SYGVKD. CDR3 region: CAISVSNQPQHF. In nucleotides, the CDR3 is TGTGCCATCAGTGTATCAAATCAGCCCCAGCATTTT.

The V and J genes are TRBV11-2 and TRBJ2-3; TRBD2 matches 10 bases. V was pared by 1 base and J by 8 bases, with 6 bases of the junction left unmatched. Per germline, CDR1 SGHAT and CDR2 FQNNGV. The CDR3 is 15 residues long. The CDR3 is CASSLVLAGEGTQYF. The CDR3 bases are TGTGCCAGCAGCTTAGTGCTAGCGGGAGAGGGTACGCAGTATTTT.

Relative to its sample, this clonotype is medium-sized. The rearrangement links TRBV9 to TRBJ2-2, with D possibly being TRBD2 (6 bases). Per germline, CDR1 SGDLS and CDR2 YYNGEE. The ends were cut back, 3 bases at V and 4 bases at J, with 22 bases in the middle. The CDR3 is 18 amino acids. Here the CDR3 DNA reads TGTGCCAGCAGCGACCCTCTGGGGCAGGGAGGAAGCACCGGGGAGCTGTTTTTT. It codes for CASSDPLGQGGSTGELFF.

This clonotype was counted a few times. J is TRBJ1-6 and V is TRBV10-3; unclear D gene. Trimming cost V 6 bases and J 10 bases, with 22 bases left between them. The CDR3 is made up of 16 amino acids. The V gene's germline CDR1 is ENHRY and CDR2 SYGVKD. The CDR3 coding sequence is TGTGCCATCAGCGTACGAGGGCTGGGATTGGAATCACCCCTCCACTTT. Its translation is CAISVRGLGLESPLHF.

In its sample, this clonotype was seen many times. A junction boundary mismatches the germline segment, possibly from a read error. The chain joins TRBV5-1 to TRBJ2-1; tentatively, D is TRBD1 or TRBD2 (7 bases each). Germline CDR1 reads SGHRS; CDR2 reads YFSETQ. This CDR3 is 13 amino acids long. The CDR3 sequence: CASSTGDYKEQFF. In DNA form, the CDR3 reads TGCGCCAGCAGCACAGGGGACTACAAAGAGCAGTTCTTC.

This clonotype is medium-sized in the sample. The chain couples TRBV28 to TRBJ2-4; 12 positions match TRBD1. V lost 6 bases to trimming and J lost 7 bases; unmatched junction nucleotides: 1. Germline-derived CDR1 and CDR2 are MDHEN and SYDVKM. The CDR3 covers 13 residues. CDR3 protein: CASRGQGANIQYF. In DNA form, the CDR3 reads TGTGCCAGCAGGGGACAGGGGGCGAACATTCAGTACTTC.

At least ten counts were recorded for this clonotype. The chain uses TRBV9 and TRBJ2-3; 8 bases fit TRBD2. Germline V gene data show CDR1 as SGDLS and CDR2 as YYNGEE. The CDR3 sequence is 16 residues long. V lost 6 bases and J lost 2; bases outside the gene matches: 11. The CDR3 DNA sequence: TGTGCCAGCACCCGAGGACTAGCTGCTTTCACAGATACGCAGTATTTT. Protein product: CASTRGLAAFTDTQYF.

This clonotype showed up many times. The V and J genes are TRBV28 and TRBJ2-1; 7 nucleotides match TRBD2. Germline CDR1 reads MDHEN; CDR2 reads SYDVKM. This CDR3 comprises 13 residues. The J segment lost 10 bases and the V segment lost 2 bases, leaving 5 bases of the junction unmatched. CDR3 amino acids: CASSLGRVDEQFF. The CDR3 nucleotides are TGTGCCAGCAGTTTAGGGAGGGTAGACGAGCAGTTCTTC.

A word on this clonotype: A much larger clone differs from this one at a single base, so this may be a read error. The final CDR3 position lacks the conserved phenylalanine or tryptophan, pointing to a likely read error. The gene calls are TRBV9 and TRBJ1-4; D is uncertain. Germline CDR1 reads SGDLS; CDR2 reads YYNGEE. Trimming removed 0 bases from V and 8 bases from J, with 17 bases in between. The CDR3 runs 16 residues. The DNA for the CDR3 is TGTGCCAGCAGCGTAGATATCGGCCGGGAGAGGGAAAAACTGTTTCTT. It encodes CASSVDIGREREKLFL.

The chain joins TRBV6-6 to TRBJ1-2; no firm D call. The CDR3 is 13 residues long. CDR1 and CDR2 (germline): MNHNY, SVGAGI (reference sequence). Between the trimmed V and J ends, which lost 2 bases and 8 bases, there was a span of 12 bases. CDR3 region: CASSYPSGGGYTF. The CDR3 DNA sequence: TGTGCCAGCAGTTACCCCTCGGGAGGGGGCTACACCTTC.

J is TRBJ2-1 and V is TRBV20-1, with TRBD1 matching 8 bases. The CDR3 is 14 amino acids. The J segment lost 4 bases and the V segment lost 3 bases, leaving 5 bases of the junction unmatched. Germline V gives CDR1 DFQATT, CDR2 SNEGSKA (reference sequence). DNA for the CDR3: TGCAGTGCTAGCCGGAACAGGGGGTACAATGAGCAGTTCTTC. Its translation: CSASRNRGYNEQFF.

V gene TRBV13 combines with J gene TRBJ1-6; D not certain. Trimming pared 0 bases from V and 7 bases from J, leaving 7 bases between. The CDR3 spans 14 residues. CDR1 is PRHDT, CDR2 FYEKMQ, per germline (reference sequence). The CDR3: CASSLGVGNSPLHF. CDR3 sequence (DNA): TGTGCCAGCAGCTTAGGCGTGGGAAATTCACCCCTCCACTTT.

This clonotype showed up just a few times. The chain recombines TRBV29-1 with TRBJ1-2; 8 bases are a match to TRBD1. The CDR3 consists of 13 residues. V was pared by 3 bases and J by 8 bases, with 8 bases of the junction left unmatched. The V gene's germline CDR1 is SQVTM and CDR2 ANQGSEA. The CDR3 loop reads CSVDPDRVGGYTF. CDR3 sequence (DNA): TGCAGCGTTGACCCGGACAGGGTGGGGGGCTACACCTTC. Variable domain in full (rest from reference TRBV29-1 and TRBJ1-2): SAVISQKPSRDICQRGTSLTIQCQVDSQVTMMFWYRQQPGQSLTLIATANQGSEATYESGFVIDKFPISRPNLTFSTLTVSNMSPEDSSIYLCSVDPDRVGGYTFGSGTRLTVV.

The chain joins TRBV6-5 to TRBJ1-1; the match to TRBD1 covers 7 bases. Unmatched junction bases numbered 11, after V lost 2 bases and J lost 5 bases. Germline V lookup: CDR1 MNHEY, CDR2 SVGAGI. CDR3 length equals 16 residues. The CDR3 DNA reads TGTGCCAGCAGTTACAGGGGCCGACAGGGATGGACTGAAGCTTTCTTT. Protein product: CASSYRGRQGWTEAFF.

The chain couples TRBV27 to TRBJ2-1; D may be TRBD1 or TRBD2 (5 bases each). The CDR3 is made up of 16 amino acids. Germline CDR1 MNHEY, CDR2 SMNVEV (reference sequence). Trimming cost V 2 bases and J 5 bases, with 16 bases left between them. The chain's CDR3 is CASSLLGTYHNNEQFF. Here the CDR3 DNA reads TGTGCCAGCAGTTTACTAGGGACCTACCACAACAATGAGCAGTTCTTC.